A selection of T cell receptor beta chains follows, all from one sample in a study of CD8+CD57+ T cells in acquired aplastic anemia. One entry per CDR3 protein results from TCRdb running MiXCR on the reads. Here the sample spans hundreds of thousands of distinct CDR3 sequences, around 50% being singletons. The source material was sorted CD4+, CD8+, or CD8+CD57+ T cells (not recorded which) from PBMCs. The receptors were sampled from a human donor with aplastic anemia. The CDR3 runs from the conserved cysteine through the conserved F or W. The D gene is left open where the match is weak. The size of a clone is reported for some rows only, either as once, few or many, or as a class for expanded clones.

CDR3aa,CDR3nt,d_gene,len,abundance,v_gene,j_gene
CATSRDIASYEQYF,TGTGCCACCAGCAGGGACATAGCCTCCTACGAGCAGTACTTC,NA,14,many,TRBV15,TRBJ2-7
CSVEGGQSYNEQFF,TGCAGCGTTGAAGGGGGGCAGTCCTACAATGAGCAGTTCTTC,NA,14,NA,TRBV29-1,TRBJ2-1
CARDRLAGAYNEQFF,TGTGCTAGAGACCGACTAGCGGGGGCGTACAATGAGCAGTTCTTC,TRBD2,15,NA,TRBV7-7,TRBJ2-1
CASSVTGVTEAFF,TGTGCCAGCAGCGTTACAGGGGTCACTGAAGCTTTCTTT,TRBD1,13,many,TRBV9,TRBJ1-1
CASSLRKGTDTQYF,TGTGCCAGCAGTCTCCGGAAGGGCACAGATACGCAGTATTTT,NA,14,many,TRBV6-5,TRBJ2-3
CASTVSPGKGETQYF,TGCGCCAGCACTGTGAGCCCGGGGAAAGGGGAGACCCAGTACTTC,NA,15,NA,TRBV5-1,TRBJ2-5
CASSKRQRPEETQYF,TGTGCCAGCAGTAAAAGACAGCGCCCGGAAGAGACCCAGTACTTC,NA,15,few,TRBV10-1,TRBJ2-5
CASSRAGDYGYTF,TGTGCCAGCAGTCGGGCAGGGGACTATGGCTACACCTTC,NA,13,NA,TRBV7-2,TRBJ1-2
CASRKGTAGGYTF,TGTGCCAGTAGAAAGGGCACCGCGGGTGGCTACACCTTC,NA,13,few,TRBV19,TRBJ1-2
CSARATDYNYGYTF,TGCAGTGCTAGAGCAACAGACTACAACTATGGCTACACCTTC,NA,14,once,TRBV20-1,TRBJ1-2
CASSPEGGALETQYF,TGTGCCAGCAGCCCCGAGGGCGGGGCCTTAGAGACCCAGTACTTC,NA,15,NA,TRBV7-9,TRBJ2-5
CASIHGGSTGELFF,TGTGCCAGTATTCACGGGGGCTCAACCGGGGAGCTGTTTTTT,NA,14,many,TRBV19,TRBJ2-2
CSAAEGIGNQPQHF,TGCAGTGCCGCGGAAGGGATTGGCAATCAGCCCCAGCATTTT,NA,14,NA,TRBV20-1,TRBJ1-5
CASSPPGGWTDTQYF,TGTGCCAGCAGTCCCCCAGGGGGATGGACAGATACGCAGTATTTT,TRBD1,15,many,TRBV12-3/TRBV12-4,TRBJ2-3
CASSWGGSQVF,TGTGCCAGCAGTTGGGGAGGGTCCCAGGTTTTT,NA,11,NA,TRBV12-3/TRBV12-4,TRBJ1-5
CASSSGSLDYGYTF,TGTGCCAGCAGCTCTGGCAGTTTGGACTATGGCTACACCTTC,NA,14,many,TRBV7-9,TRBJ1-2
CASSRLGTDNQPQHF,TGTGCCAGCAGTCGCTTGGGGACAGACAATCAGCCCCAGCATTTT,TRBD1,15,few,TRBV27,TRBJ1-5
CASLWDRSNQPQHF,TGCGCCAGCTTATGGGACAGGAGCAATCAGCCCCAGCATTTT,TRBD1,14,NA,TRBV10-1,TRBJ1-5
CASSLSRGTLHF,TGTGCCAGCAGTCTCTCTCGGGGCACCCTCCACTTT,NA,12,NA,TRBV11-3,TRBJ1-6
CSARAGTGGLLGQETQYF,TGCAGTGCTAGAGCTGGGACAGGGGGCCTTCTAGGACAAGAGACCCAGTACTTC,TRBD1,18,many,TRBV20-1,TRBJ2-5
CATSGSGRGGTDTQYF,TGTGCCACCAGTGGATCTGGGAGGGGTGGAACAGATACGCAGTATTTT,TRBD2,16,few,TRBV24-1,TRBJ2-3
CASSFRDRDGYTF,TGTGCCAGCAGCTTCCGGGACAGGGATGGGTACACCTTC,TRBD1,13,NA,TRBV7-9,TRBJ1-2
CSARDLRAGGTPYEQYF,TGCAGTGCTAGAGATCTGAGGGCGGGGGGAACTCCCTACGAGCAGTACTTC,TRBD2,17,NA,TRBV20-1,TRBJ2-7
CATSPTRERTDTQYF,TGTGCCACCAGCCCCACGAGGGAGCGCACAGATACGCAGTATTTT,NA,15,many,TRBV15,TRBJ2-3
CASSSVTTGRGEKLFF,TGTGCCAGCAGCTCGGTTACGACAGGGAGGGGTGAAAAACTGTTTTTT,TRBD1,16,many,TRBV5-8,TRBJ1-4
CSATGQGARGQQYF,TGCAGTGCTACCGGACAGGGGGCGCGGGGTCAGCAGTACTTC,TRBD1,14,NA,TRBV20-1,TRBJ2-7
CASSYSGDESPLHF,TGTGCCAGCAGTTACTCTGGTGACGAGTCACCCCTCCACTTT,NA,14,many,TRBV6-6,TRBJ1-6
CATSELTGGRETQYF,TGTGCCACCAGTGAGCTAACAGGGGGACGAGAGACCCAGTACTTC,TRBD1,15,NA,TRBV24-1,TRBJ2-5
CASSPRGGPFGMNTEAFF,TGCGCCAGCAGCCCCCGGGGAGGGCCGTTTGGAATGAACACTGAAGCTTTCTTT,NA,18,many,TRBV5-1,TRBJ1-1
CASSFADTEAFF,TGTGCCAGCAGCTTCGCGGACACTGAAGCTTTCTTT,NA,12,many,TRBV3-1,TRBJ1-1
CASSAAAGLYERYF,TGTGCCAGCAGTGCCGCCGCAGGATTGTACGAGCGGTACTTC,NA,14,NA,TRBV6-1,TRBJ2-7
CASRGPKANQPQHF,TGCGCCAGCCGCGGACCCAAAGCGAATCAGCCCCAGCATTTT,NA,14,NA,TRBV10-1,TRBJ1-5
CASSQERGGHTDTQYF,TGCGCCAGCAGCCAAGAGCGGGGGGGACACACAGATACGCAGTATTTT,TRBD2,16,NA,TRBV5-4,TRBJ2-3
CATSDFPEQGEVTTNSPLHF,TGTGCCACCAGTGATTTTCCGGAACAGGGGGAGGTCACTACTAATTCACCCCTCCACTTT,TRBD1,20,many,TRBV24-1,TRBJ1-6
CSAPAVLNTGELFF,TGCAGTGCCCCAGCGGTTCTCAACACCGGGGAGCTGTTTTTT,NA,14,many,TRBV20-1,TRBJ2-2
CASSLGLGNSEAFF,TGTGCCAGCAGCTTAGGGTTGGGAAACTCTGAAGCTTTCTTT,NA,14,NA,TRBV13,TRBJ1-1